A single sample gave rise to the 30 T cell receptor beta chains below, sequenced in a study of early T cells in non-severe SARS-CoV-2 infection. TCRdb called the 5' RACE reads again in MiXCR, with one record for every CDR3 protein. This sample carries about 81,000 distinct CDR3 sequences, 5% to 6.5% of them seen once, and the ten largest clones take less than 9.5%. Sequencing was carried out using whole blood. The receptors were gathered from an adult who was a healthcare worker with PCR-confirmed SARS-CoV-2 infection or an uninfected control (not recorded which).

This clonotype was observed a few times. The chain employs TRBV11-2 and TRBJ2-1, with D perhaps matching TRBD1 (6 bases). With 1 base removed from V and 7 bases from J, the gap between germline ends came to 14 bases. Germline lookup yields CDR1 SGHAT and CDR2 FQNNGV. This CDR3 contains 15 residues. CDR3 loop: CASSLAGVELNEQFF. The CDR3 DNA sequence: TGTGCCAGCAGCTTAGCAGGGGTCGAGTTGAATGAGCAGTTCTTC.

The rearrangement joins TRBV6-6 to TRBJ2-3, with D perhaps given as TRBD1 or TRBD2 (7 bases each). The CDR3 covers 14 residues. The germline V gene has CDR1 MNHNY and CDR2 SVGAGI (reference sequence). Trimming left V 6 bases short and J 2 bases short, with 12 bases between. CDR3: CASRAGQPTDTQYF. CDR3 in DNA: TGTGCCAGCAGAGCGGGACAGCCCACAGATACGCAGTATTTT.

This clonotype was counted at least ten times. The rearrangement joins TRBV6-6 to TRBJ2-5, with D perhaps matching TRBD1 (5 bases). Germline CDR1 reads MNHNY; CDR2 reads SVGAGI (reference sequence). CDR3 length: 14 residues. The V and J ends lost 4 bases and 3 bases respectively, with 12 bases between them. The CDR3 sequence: CASSFRTTEETQYF. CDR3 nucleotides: TGTGCCAGCAGTTTTAGGACAACTGAAGAGACCCAGTACTTC.

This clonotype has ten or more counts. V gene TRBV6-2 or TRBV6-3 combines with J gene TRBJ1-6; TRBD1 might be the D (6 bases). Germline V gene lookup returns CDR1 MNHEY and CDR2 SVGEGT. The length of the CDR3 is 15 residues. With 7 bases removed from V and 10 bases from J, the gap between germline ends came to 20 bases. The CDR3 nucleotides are TGTGCCAGCAAAGACGGGGGGGGCGTGCGATCACCCCTCCACTTT. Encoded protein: CASKDGGGVRSPLHF.

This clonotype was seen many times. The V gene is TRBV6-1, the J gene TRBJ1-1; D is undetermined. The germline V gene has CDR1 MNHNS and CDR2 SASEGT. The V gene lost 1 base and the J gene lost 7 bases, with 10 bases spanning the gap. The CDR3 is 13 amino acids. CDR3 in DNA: TGTGCCAGCAGTGAAGGGGCCTTAAGTGAAGCTTTCTTT. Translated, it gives CASSEGALSEAFF.

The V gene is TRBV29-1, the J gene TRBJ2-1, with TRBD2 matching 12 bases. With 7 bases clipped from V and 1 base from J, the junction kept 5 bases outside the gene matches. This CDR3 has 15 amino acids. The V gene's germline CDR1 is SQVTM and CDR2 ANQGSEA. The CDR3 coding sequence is TGCAGCGGGGGGACTAGCGGGTTTTCCTACAATGAGCAGTTCTTC. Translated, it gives CSGGTSGFSYNEQFF.

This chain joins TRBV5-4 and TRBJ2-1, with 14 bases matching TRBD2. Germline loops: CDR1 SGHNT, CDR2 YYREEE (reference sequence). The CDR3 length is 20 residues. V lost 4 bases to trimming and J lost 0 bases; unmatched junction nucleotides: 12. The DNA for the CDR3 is TGTGCCAGCAGCGCAGGAGGACTAGCGGGGGGACTCAACTCCTACAATGAGCAGTTCTTC. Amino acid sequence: CASSAGGLAGGLNSYNEQFF.

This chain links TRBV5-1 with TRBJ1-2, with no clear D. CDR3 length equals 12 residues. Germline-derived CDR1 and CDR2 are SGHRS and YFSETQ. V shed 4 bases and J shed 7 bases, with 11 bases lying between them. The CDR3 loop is CASSPDVSGYTF. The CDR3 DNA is TGCGCCAGCAGCCCGGACGTGAGTGGCTACACCTTC.

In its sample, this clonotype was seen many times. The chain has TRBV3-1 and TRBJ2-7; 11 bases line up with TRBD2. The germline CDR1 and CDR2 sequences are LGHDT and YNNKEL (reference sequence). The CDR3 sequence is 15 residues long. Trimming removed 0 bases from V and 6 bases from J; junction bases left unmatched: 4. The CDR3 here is CASSQDSGRASEQYF. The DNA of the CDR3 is TGTGCCAGCAGCCAAGATAGCGGGAGGGCCAGCGAGCAGTACTTC.

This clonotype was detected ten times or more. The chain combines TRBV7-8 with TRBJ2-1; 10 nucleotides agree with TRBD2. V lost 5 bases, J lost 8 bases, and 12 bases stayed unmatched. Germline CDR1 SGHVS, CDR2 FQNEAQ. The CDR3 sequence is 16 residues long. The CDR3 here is CASSIVPSGRMDEQFF. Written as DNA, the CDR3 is TGTGCCAGCAGCATCGTTCCTAGCGGGAGAATGGATGAGCAGTTCTTC.

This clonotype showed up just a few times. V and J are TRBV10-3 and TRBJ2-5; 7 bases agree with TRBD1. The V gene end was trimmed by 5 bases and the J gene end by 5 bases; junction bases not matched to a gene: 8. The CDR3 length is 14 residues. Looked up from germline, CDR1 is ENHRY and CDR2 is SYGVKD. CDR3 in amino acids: CAISPTGDGETQYF. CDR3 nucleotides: TGTGCCATCAGTCCTACAGGGGACGGGGAGACCCAGTACTTC.

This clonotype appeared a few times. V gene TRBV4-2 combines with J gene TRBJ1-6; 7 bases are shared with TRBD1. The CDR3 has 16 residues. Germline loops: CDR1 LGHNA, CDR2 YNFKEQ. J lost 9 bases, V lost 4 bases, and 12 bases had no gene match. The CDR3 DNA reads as TGTGCCAGCAGCCGCGACCAGGGACAGAACCTTTCACCCCTCCACTTT. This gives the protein CASSRDQGQNLSPLHF.

CDR3 DNA: TGTGCCAGTAGTATTCGGGGGGATCCGCTTGGCGAGCAGTACTTC. Translation: CASSIRGDPLGEQYF. V gene TRBV19 combines with J gene TRBJ2-7; 7 bases line up with TRBD2. V trimming: 3 bases; J trimming: 6 bases; junction bases outside the gene matches: 11. Germline V CDR1 and CDR2: LNHDA, SQIVND (reference sequence). This CDR3 is built from 15 residues.

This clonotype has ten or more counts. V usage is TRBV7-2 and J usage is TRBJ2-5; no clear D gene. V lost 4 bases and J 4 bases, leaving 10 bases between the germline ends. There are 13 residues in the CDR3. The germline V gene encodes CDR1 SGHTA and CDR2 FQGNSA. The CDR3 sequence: CASSYPRLETQYF. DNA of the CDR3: TGTGCCAGCAGCTACCCGCGCTTAGAGACCCAGTACTTC.

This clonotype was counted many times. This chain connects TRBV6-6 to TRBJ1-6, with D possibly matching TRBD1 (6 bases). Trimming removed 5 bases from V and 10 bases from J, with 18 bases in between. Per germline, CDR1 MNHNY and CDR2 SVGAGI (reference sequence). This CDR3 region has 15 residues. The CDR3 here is CASSPIAGVGSPLHF. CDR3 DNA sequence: TGTGCCAGCAGTCCTATAGCAGGGGTAGGGTCACCCCTCCACTTT.

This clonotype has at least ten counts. Here the CDR3 reads CASSTPTGPYNEQFF. CDR3 in DNA: TGTGCCAGCAGTACCCCTACAGGGCCGTACAATGAGCAGTTCTTC. The chain links TRBV25-1 to TRBJ2-1; tentatively, D is TRBD1 (6 bases). The V and J ends lost 5 bases and 4 bases respectively, with 15 bases between them. Germline assignment: CDR1 MGHDK and CDR2 SYGVNS. There are 15 residues in the CDR3.

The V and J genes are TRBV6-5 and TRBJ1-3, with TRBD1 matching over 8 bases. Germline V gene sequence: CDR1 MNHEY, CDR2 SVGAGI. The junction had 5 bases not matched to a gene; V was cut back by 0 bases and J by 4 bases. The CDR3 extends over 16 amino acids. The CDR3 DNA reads TGTGCCAGCAGTTACTCGAGGACAGGGCCCGGAAACACCATATATTTT. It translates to CASSYSRTGPGNTIYF.

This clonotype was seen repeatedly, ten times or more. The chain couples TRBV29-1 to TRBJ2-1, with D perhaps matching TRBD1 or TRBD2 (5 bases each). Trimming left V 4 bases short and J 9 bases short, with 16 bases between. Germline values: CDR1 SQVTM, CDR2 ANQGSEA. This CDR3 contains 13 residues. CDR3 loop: CSVAGRGSSEQFF. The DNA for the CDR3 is TGCAGCGTTGCGGGAAGGGGTAGTAGTGAGCAGTTCTTC.

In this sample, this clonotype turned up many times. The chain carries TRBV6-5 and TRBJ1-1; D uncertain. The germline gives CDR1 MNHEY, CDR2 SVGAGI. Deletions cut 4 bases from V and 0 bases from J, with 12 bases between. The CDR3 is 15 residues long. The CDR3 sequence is CASSLADHMNTEAFF. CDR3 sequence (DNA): TGTGCCAGCAGTTTGGCAGACCACATGAACACTGAAGCTTTCTTT.

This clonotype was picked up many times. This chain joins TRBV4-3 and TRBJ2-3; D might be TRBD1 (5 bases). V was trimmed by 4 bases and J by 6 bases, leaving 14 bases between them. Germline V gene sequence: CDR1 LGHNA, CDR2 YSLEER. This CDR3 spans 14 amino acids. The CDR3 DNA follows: TGCGCCAGCAGCCTTAGGCAGGGCCTCGATACGCAGTATTTT. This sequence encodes CASSLRQGLDTQYF.

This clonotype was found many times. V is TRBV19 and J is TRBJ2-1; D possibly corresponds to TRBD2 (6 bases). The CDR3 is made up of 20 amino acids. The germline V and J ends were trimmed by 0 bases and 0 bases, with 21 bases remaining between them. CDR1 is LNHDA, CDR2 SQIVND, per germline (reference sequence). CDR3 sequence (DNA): TGTGCCAGTAGTATAGAGGGTAGCGGAGGACGTAGGGGCTCCTACAATGAGCAGTTCTTC. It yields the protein CASSIEGSGGRRGSYNEQFF. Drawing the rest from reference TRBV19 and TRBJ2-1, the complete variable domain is DGGITQSPKYLFRKEGQNVTLSCEQNLNHDAMYWYRQDPGQGLRLIYYSQIVNDFQKGDIAEGYSVSREKKESFPLTVTSAQKNPTAFYLCASSIEGSGGRRGSYNEQFFGPGTRLTVL.

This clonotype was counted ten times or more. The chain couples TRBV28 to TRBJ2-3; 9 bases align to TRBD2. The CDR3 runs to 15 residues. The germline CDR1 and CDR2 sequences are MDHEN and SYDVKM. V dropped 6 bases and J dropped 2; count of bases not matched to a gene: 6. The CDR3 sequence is CASSETSGHTDTQYF. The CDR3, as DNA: TGTGCCAGCAGCGAGACTAGCGGACACACAGATACGCAGTATTTT. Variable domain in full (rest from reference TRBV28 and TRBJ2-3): DVKVTQSSRYLVKRTGEKVFLECVQDMDHENMFWYRQDPGLGLRLIYFSYDVKMKEKGDIPEGYSVSREKKERFSLILESASTNQTSMYLCASSETSGHTDTQYFGPGTRLTVL.

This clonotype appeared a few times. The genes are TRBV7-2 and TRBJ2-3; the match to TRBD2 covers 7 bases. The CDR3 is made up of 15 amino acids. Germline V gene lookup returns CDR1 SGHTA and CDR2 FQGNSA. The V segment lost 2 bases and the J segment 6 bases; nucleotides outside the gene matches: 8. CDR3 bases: TGTGCCAGCAGCTTAATAGCGGGTGACCAGGATACGCAGTATTTT. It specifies CASSLIAGDQDTQYF.

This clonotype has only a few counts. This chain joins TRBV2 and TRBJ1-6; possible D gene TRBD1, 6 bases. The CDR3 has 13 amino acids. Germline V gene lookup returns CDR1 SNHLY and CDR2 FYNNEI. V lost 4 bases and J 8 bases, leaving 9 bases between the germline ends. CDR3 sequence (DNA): TGTGCCAGCAGTGCGGACAGATATTCACCCCTCCACTTT. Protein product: CASSADRYSPLHF.

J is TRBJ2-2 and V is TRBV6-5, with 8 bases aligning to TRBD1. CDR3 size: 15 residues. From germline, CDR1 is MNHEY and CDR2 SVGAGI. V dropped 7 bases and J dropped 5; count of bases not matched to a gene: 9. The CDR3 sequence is CASTLDRVGTGELFF. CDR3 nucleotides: TGTGCCAGCACCCTGGACAGGGTTGGTACCGGGGAGCTGTTTTTT.

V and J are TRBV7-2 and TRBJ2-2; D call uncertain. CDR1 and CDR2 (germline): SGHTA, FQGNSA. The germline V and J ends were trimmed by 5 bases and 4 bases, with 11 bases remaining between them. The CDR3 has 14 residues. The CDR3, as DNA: TGTGCCAGCAGCCCCACGAAAAGCACCGGGGAGCTGTTTTTT. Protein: CASSPTKSTGELFF.

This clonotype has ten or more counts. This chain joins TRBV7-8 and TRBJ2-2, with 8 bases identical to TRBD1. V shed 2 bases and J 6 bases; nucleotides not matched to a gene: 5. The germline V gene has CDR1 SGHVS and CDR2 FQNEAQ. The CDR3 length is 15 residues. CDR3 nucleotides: TGTGCCAGCAGCTTACAGGGGGCGCTGCCCGGGGAGCTGTTTTTT. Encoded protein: CASSLQGALPGELFF.

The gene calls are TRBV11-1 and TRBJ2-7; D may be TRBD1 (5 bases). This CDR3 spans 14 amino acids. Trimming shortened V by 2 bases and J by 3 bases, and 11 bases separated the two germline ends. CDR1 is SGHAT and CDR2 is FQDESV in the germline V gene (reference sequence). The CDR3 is CASSLSTVSYEQYF. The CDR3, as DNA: TGTGCCAGCAGCTTATCGACAGTGAGCTACGAGCAGTACTTC.

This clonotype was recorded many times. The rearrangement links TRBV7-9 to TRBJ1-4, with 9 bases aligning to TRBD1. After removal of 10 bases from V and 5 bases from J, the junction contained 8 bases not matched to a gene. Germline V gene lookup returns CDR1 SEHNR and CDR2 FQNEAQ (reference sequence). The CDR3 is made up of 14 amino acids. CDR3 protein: CATKPTGGNEKLFF. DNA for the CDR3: TGTGCCACAAAACCGACAGGGGGAAATGAAAAACTGTTTTTT.

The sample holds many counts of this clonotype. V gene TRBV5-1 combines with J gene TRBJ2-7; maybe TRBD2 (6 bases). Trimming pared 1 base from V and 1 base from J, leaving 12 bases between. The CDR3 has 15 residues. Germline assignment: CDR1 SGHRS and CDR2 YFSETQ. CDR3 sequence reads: CASSLTAGSSYEQYF. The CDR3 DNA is TGCGCCAGCAGCTTGACGGCGGGGAGTTCCTACGAGCAGTACTTC.